The 10 T cell receptor beta chains below were found in one sample sequenced in a study of early T cells in non-severe SARS-CoV-2 infection (dated by TCRdb to the early 2020s). Library preparation was by 5' RACE. For sequencing, a NextSeq 500 was employed. TCRdb took the public reads, trimmed them with fastp at Q25, ran MiXCR for clone calling and kept in-frame beta chains. Rows with a matching CDR3 protein are joined into one entry that keeps the most common DNA and genes. Here the sample has tens of thousands of distinct CDR3 sequences; 5% to 6% occur a single time. Approximately 14% of the sample rests with the top ten. The sequencing sample was made of whole blood. The receptor set was obtained from an adult who was a healthcare worker with PCR-confirmed SARS-CoV-2 infection or an uninfected control (not recorded which).

This clonotype has more than one count but fewer than ten. The V gene is TRBV15, the J gene TRBJ2-3; TRBD2 matches at 10 bases. J was trimmed by 5 bases and V by 5 bases; bases with no gene match: 7. This CDR3 region has 15 residues. Germline V gene data show CDR1 as LNHNV and CDR2 as YYDKDF (reference sequence). CDR3 loop: CATSGQAGGRDTQYF. CDR3 coding DNA: TGTGCCACCAGCGGCCAAGCGGGGGGGAGAGATACGCAGTATTTT.

This clonotype was detected ten times or more. The genes are TRBV5-1 and TRBJ2-5; 7 bases agree with TRBD1. V shed 3 bases, J shed 5 bases, and the junction held 13 bases outside the gene matches. Germline loops: CDR1 SGHRS, CDR2 YFSETQ. The CDR3 runs 16 residues. Here the CDR3 reads CASSSRTGLPGETQYF. CDR3 DNA: TGCGCCAGCAGCTCTCGGACAGGCCTGCCCGGGGAGACCCAGTACTTC.

There are many counts of this clonotype. The chain employs TRBV20-1 and TRBJ2-3; possible D gene TRBD2, 6 bases. The CDR3 has 14 amino acids. Between the trimmed V and J ends, which lost 3 bases and 1 base, there was a span of 11 bases. Germline lookup yields CDR1 DFQATT and CDR2 SNEGSKA (reference sequence). Written as DNA, the CDR3 is TGCAGTGCTAGGGGTTGGAGGGGCACAGATACGCAGTATTTT. Translated, it gives CSARGWRGTDTQYF.

This clonotype was observed a handful of times. The chain is built from TRBV5-8 and TRBJ1-4, with D uncertain. Trimming stripped 9 bases from V and 5 bases from J, with 14 bases between. This CDR3 contains 13 residues. Germline CDR1 is SGHTS and CDR2 is YDEGEE. Here the CDR3 DNA reads TGTGCCAACGAGGACGGAGAAAATGAAAAACTGTTTTTT. Protein: CANEDGENEKLFF.

This clonotype appeared many times. The V call is TRBV11-2, the J call TRBJ2-7; maybe TRBD2 (6 bases). V was shortened by 3 bases and J by 4 bases, with 19 bases between the two germline ends. CDR3 size: 16 residues. Germline-derived CDR1 and CDR2 are SGHAT and FQNNGV. CDR3 sequence (DNA): TGTGCCAGCAGCTTCCCCCGGGGAGGTTGGAAATACGAGCAGTACTTC. Residues: CASSFPRGGWKYEQYF.

The rearrangement links TRBV21-1 to TRBJ2-5; the table's D call, TRBD1, was not checked against the DNA. TRBV21-1 constitutes a pseudogene. The CDR3 extends over 24 amino acids. The CDR3 here is CASSTPPDRGPRGHNTLSQETQYF. For the CDR3, the DNA is TGTGCCAGCAGCACGCCTCCGGACAGGGGTCCCAGGGGCCATAACACCCTTTCACAAGAGACCCAGTACTTC.

This clonotype was counted many times. J is TRBJ1-1 and V is TRBV12-3 or TRBV12-4; weak D call: TRBD1 (6 bases). The CDR3 totals 14 residues. The V end was cut by 5 bases, the J end by 11 bases, with 21 bases between. CDR3 amino acids: CASSTGGRETRAFF. As DNA, the CDR3 is TGTGCCAGCAGTACCGGGGGGCGGGAGACCAGGGCTTTCTTT.

The genes are TRBV6-2 or TRBV6-3 and TRBJ2-7; the D gene could be TRBD1 or TRBD2 (5 bases each). The germline CDR1 and CDR2 sequences are MNHEY and SVGEGT. Trimming shortened V by 6 bases and J by 2 bases, and 20 bases separated the two germline ends. This CDR3 has 16 amino acids. This chain's CDR3 is CASRPTSGRSTYEQYF. Here the CDR3 DNA reads TGTGCCAGCAGACCCACCTCGGGGCGTTCGACCTACGAGCAGTACTTC.

This clonotype was seen ten or more times. The V and J genes are TRBV5-1 and TRBJ1-4; a possible D gene is TRBD1 (6 bases). Between the trimmed V and J ends, which lost 4 bases and 1 base, there was a span of 14 bases. The CDR3 has 16 residues. The V gene's germline CDR1 is SGHRS and CDR2 YFSETQ. The chain's CDR3 is CASSPTEQGTNEKLFF. CDR3 coding DNA: TGCGCCAGCAGCCCTACCGAACAGGGAACTAATGAAAAACTGTTTTTT.

This clonotype was observed many times. The V call is TRBV7-7, the J call TRBJ2-2; the D is unclear. This CDR3 region has 15 residues. V lost 5 bases and J 1 base, leaving 11 bases between the germline ends. Looked up from germline, CDR1 is SSHAT and CDR2 is FNYEAQ (reference sequence). The CDR3 nucleotides read TGTGCCAGCAGCCCCCGTGGCAGGAACACCGGGGAGCTGTTTTTT. Its translation: CASSPRGRNTGELFF.